The clone carrying this T cell receptor (beta chain) was counted only a few times. This sample is drawn from a study of OX40 agonist ivuxolimab in advanced cancers. Trimming took 5 bases from V and 8 from J, leaving 18 bases between them. Germline-derived CDR1 and CDR2 are MDHEN and SYDVKM. The CDR3 runs 14 residues. Sequencing was performed with immunoSEQ multiplex PCR; in TCRdb, only in-frame clones are kept and a portion is missing. The data contain tens of thousands of clones, around four fifths of them singletons. The specimen comprised CD4+ or CD8+ T cells sorted from blood, sampled in a trial of the OX40 agonist ivuxolimab. This TCR was recovered from an adult with an advanced solid tumor such as melanoma, head and neck, liver or kidney cancer. The chain carries TRBV28 and TRBJ1-2; unclear D gene. Here the CDR3 reads CASSLSISRRGYTF. Written as DNA, the CDR3 is TGTGCCAGCAGTCTTTCGATCTCCAGAAGGGGCTACACCTTC.